One sample yielded the 23 T cell receptor beta chains listed below, sequenced in a study of blood T cell repertoires in COVID-19. Here immunoSEQ multiplex PCR was the method, and the copy in TCRdb shows in-frame clones only, minus some. The sample lists 55,000 to 65,000 clones, approximately 91% occurring once. Specimen: peripheral blood. Every receptor here comes from a man aged 55 to 70 with acute or convalescent COVID-19.

The chain employs TRBV11-3 and TRBJ2-3, with 10 bases lining up with TRBD1. Losses at the gene ends were 0 bases for V and 0 bases for J; bases not matched to a gene: 6. There are 18 residues in the CDR3. Germline CDR1 SGHNT, CDR2 YENEEA. Here the CDR3 reads CASSLEMGQGSSTDTQYF. In nucleotides, the CDR3 is TGTGCCAGCAGCTTAGAGATGGGACAGGGGTCAAGCACAGATACGCAGTATTTT. The full variable domain, its missing parts supplied by reference TRBV11-3 and TRBJ2-3, is EAGVVQSPRYKIIEKKQPVAFWCNPISGHNTLYWYLQNLGQGPELLIRYENEEAVDDSQLPKDRFSAERLKGVDSTLKIQPAELGDSAVYLCASSLEMGQGSSTDTQYFGPGTRLTVL.

The CDR3 sequence is CASSGQSLGNTIYF. In nucleotides, the CDR3 is TGTGCCAGCAGCGGTCAGTCTTTGGGAAACACCATATATTTT. The gene calls are TRBV5-5 and TRBJ1-3; D gene ambiguous. Germline loops: CDR1 SGHKS, CDR2 YYEKEE (reference sequence). The CDR3 length is 14 residues. Trimming stripped 4 bases from V and 4 bases from J, with 12 bases between.

The rearrangement joins TRBV2 to TRBJ1-6, with a weak D call TRBD1 (6 bases). The CDR3 loop spans 15 amino acids. The V end lost 3 bases, the J end lost 3 bases, and 9 bases lay between the germline ends. Germline CDR1 is SNHLY and CDR2 is FYNNEI. This CDR3 reads CASSEDRNYNSPLHF. The CDR3 nucleotides are TGTGCCAGCAGTGAGGACAGAAACTATAATTCACCCCTCCACTTT. Full variable domain (outside the CDR3, taken from reference TRBV2 and TRBJ1-6): EPEVTQTPSHQVTQMGQEVILRCVPISNHLYFYWYRQILGQKVEFLVSFYNNEISEKSEIFDDQFSVERPDGSNFTLKIRSTKLEDSAMYFCASSEDRNYNSPLHFGNGTRLTVT.

This clone showed up just a few times. The chain's CDR3 is CASSSPAGLNEKLFF. In nucleotides, the CDR3 is TGTGCCAGCAGTTCCCCGGCAGGGCTCAATGAAAAACTGTTTTTT. V and J are TRBV28 and TRBJ1-4; TRBD1 is a possible D gene (5 bases). The CDR3 is 15 amino acids. Germline loops: CDR1 MDHEN, CDR2 SYDVKM. With 4 bases removed from V and 5 bases from J, the gap between germline ends came to 14 bases.

DNA of the CDR3: TGTGCCAGCAGTTTATGGGCCACTAGAGAAACTCACACTGAAGCTTTCTTT. It specifies CASSLWATRETHTEAFF. V is TRBV27 and J is TRBJ1-1; D is undetermined. V was cut by 1 base and J by 3 bases, with 18 bases left in between. The CDR3 totals 17 residues. CDR1 and CDR2 from the germline V gene are MNHEY and SMNVEV (reference sequence).

This clone was observed a single time. The J gene is TRBJ2-5, the V gene TRBV25-1; 9 bases fit TRBD1. The CDR3 covers 14 residues. Germline V lookup: CDR1 MGHDK, CDR2 SYGVNS. The ends lost 2 bases at V and 9 bases at J; junction bases unmatched: 7. For the CDR3, the DNA is TGTGCCAGCAGTGAACGACAGGGGGAGTCGGCCCAGTACTTC. This translates into CASSERQGESAQYF.

The rearrangement joins TRBV12-3 or TRBV12-4 to TRBJ1-2, with a possible D match to TRBD1 (5 bases). V dropped 5 bases and J dropped 1 base, with 8 bases sitting between them. CDR3 length equals 13 residues. CDR3 coding DNA: TGTGCCAGCAGTGACAGCTTTAACTATGGCTACACCTTC. This encodes CASSDSFNYGYTF.

This chain connects TRBV11-2 to TRBJ1-3, with D uncertain. The CDR3 has 17 residues. The V gene's germline CDR1 is SGHAT and CDR2 FQNNGV. The V and J ends lost 3 bases and 0 bases respectively, with 15 bases between them. The CDR3 protein is CASSFIVGGDSGNTIYF. As DNA, the CDR3 is TGTGCCAGCAGCTTTATCGTTGGCGGCGACTCTGGAAACACCATATATTTT.

The gene calls are TRBV5-1 and TRBJ1-2; TRBD1 might be the D (6 bases). Germline lookup yields CDR1 SGHRS and CDR2 YFSETQ. Trimming cost V 4 bases and J 2 bases, with 9 bases left between them. The CDR3 is made up of 13 amino acids. For the CDR3, the DNA is TGCGCCAGCAGCGGGGGCGGGAACTATGGCTACACCTTC. Its protein is CASSGGGNYGYTF.

This sequence joins TRBV7-2 and TRBJ2-1; D may be TRBD1 (5 bases). The CDR3 contains 15 residues. Germline V lookup: CDR1 SGHTA, CDR2 FQGNSA. Trimming left V 3 bases short and J 0 bases short, with 9 bases between. The CDR3 loop reads CASSFDQGSYNEQFF. DNA for the CDR3: TGTGCCAGCAGCTTTGACCAGGGCTCCTACAATGAGCAGTTCTTC.

This chain joins TRBV7-2 and TRBJ1-2, with 7 bases matching TRBD1. Germline lookup yields CDR1 SGHTA and CDR2 FQGNSA. This CDR3 spans 15 amino acids. The J segment lost 9 bases and the V segment lost 1 base, leaving 11 bases of the junction unmatched. The DNA for the CDR3 is TGTGCCAGCAGCTTAGGGACAGGTGGTTACAGGAGCTACACCTTC. It is translated as CASSLGTGGYRSYTF.

The gene calls are TRBV11-2 and TRBJ2-5; D might be TRBD1 (6 bases). The CDR3 has 14 amino acids. The germline V gene encodes CDR1 SGHAT and CDR2 FQNNGV. With 5 bases removed from V and 4 bases from J, the gap between germline ends came to 14 bases. CDR3 region: CASSPEGVGETQYF. CDR3 DNA sequence: TGTGCCAGCAGCCCAGAGGGGGTAGGAGAGACCCAGTACTTC.

The chain couples TRBV7-2 to TRBJ1-1; 7 bases align to TRBD1. The germline V gene encodes CDR1 SGHTA and CDR2 FQGNSA. CDR3 length equals 17 residues. J lost 1 base, V lost 5 bases, and 13 bases had no gene match. The chain's CDR3 is CASSPLRSAGGNTEAFF. CDR3 in DNA: TGTGCCAGCAGCCCCCTCCGTTCCGCAGGGGGGAACACTGAAGCTTTCTTT.

The V gene is TRBV2, the J gene TRBJ1-1; D might be TRBD1 (6 bases). V lost 6 bases and J lost 8, with 16 bases in between. The CDR3 totals 13 residues. Germline V gene sequence: CDR1 SNHLY, CDR2 FYNNEI. CDR3 amino acids: CASSYGQIPEAFF. The CDR3 DNA reads TGTGCCAGCAGCTACGGACAGATACCAGAAGCTTTCTTT. The whole variable domain, filled in from reference TRBV2 and TRBJ1-1, reads EPEVTQTPSHQVTQMGQEVILRCVPISNHLYFYWYRQILGQKVEFLVSFYNNEISEKSEIFDDQFSVERPDGSNFTLKIRSTKLEDSAMYFCASSYGQIPEAFFGQGTRLTVV.

The J gene is TRBJ1-2, the V gene TRBV5-4; D is possibly TRBD1 (5 bases). V shed 0 bases and J shed 10 bases, with 10 bases lying between them. From germline, CDR1 is SGHNT and CDR2 YYREEE (reference sequence). The CDR3 is made up of 12 amino acids. CDR3 nucleotide sequence: TGTGCCAGCAGCTTGGCCTCGGGGGACTACACCTTC. Encoded protein: CASSLASGDYTF.

The rearrangement links TRBV28 to TRBJ2-1, with 7 bases matching TRBD1. CDR1 is MDHEN and CDR2 is SYDVKM in the germline V gene. The V segment lost 5 bases and the J segment 12 bases; nucleotides outside the gene matches: 16. The CDR3 totals 15 residues. CDR3 amino acids: CASSVGDRVGVGQFF. The DNA for the CDR3 is TGTGCCAGCAGTGTGGGAGACAGGGTGGGTGTGGGGCAGTTCTTC.

The chain recombines TRBV5-1 with TRBJ2-1, with TRBD2 identical over 10 bases. This CDR3 contains 16 residues. Per the germline V gene, CDR1 is SGHRS and CDR2 is YFSETQ. The V segment lost 1 base and the J segment 0 bases; nucleotides outside the gene matches: 1. The CDR3 here is CASSLTSGNSYNEQFF. The CDR3 nucleotides are TGCGCCAGCAGCTTGACTAGCGGGAACTCCTACAATGAGCAGTTCTTC. The full variable domain, completed using reference TRBV5-1 and TRBJ2-1, is KAGVTQTPRYLIKTRGQQVTLSCSPISGHRSVSWYQQTPGQGLQFLFEYFSETQRNKGNFPGRFSGRQFSNSRSEMNVSTLELGDSALYLCASSLTSGNSYNEQFFGPGTRLTVL.

The CDR3 sequence is CASSTGLADNTGELFF. CDR3 in DNA: TGTGCCAGCAGTACTGGACTAGCGGACAACACCGGGGAGCTGTTTTTT. The chain is built from TRBV7-9 and TRBJ2-2, with 10 bases fitting TRBD2. The V and J ends lost 6 bases and 2 bases, in that order; junction bases with no gene match: 6. From germline, CDR1 is SEHNR and CDR2 FQNEAQ (reference sequence). The CDR3 has 16 amino acids.

The gene calls are TRBV7-9 and TRBJ1-3; 7 positions agree with TRBD1. Germline trimming cut 2 bases from V and 2 bases from J; bases unmatched to any gene: 15. There are 19 residues in the CDR3. Germline V lookup: CDR1 SEHNR, CDR2 FQNEAQ (reference sequence). CDR3 sequence (DNA): TGTGCCAGCAGCTTATTAAGGGACTCACAGGGGAGGACTGGAAACACCATATATTTT. This gives the protein CASSLLRDSQGRTGNTIYF.

This clone was counted a single time. The chain recombines TRBV4-1 with TRBJ1-1; no definite D call. The germline V gene has CDR1 MGHRA and CDR2 YSYEKL. The CDR3 is made up of 16 amino acids. The germline V and J ends were trimmed by 5 bases and 11 bases, with 27 bases remaining between them. CDR3 protein: CASSSTARGKSEEAFF. The CDR3, as DNA: TGCGCCAGCAGCTCCACCGCCCGTGGAAAGTCTGAGGAGGCTTTCTTT.

This sequence joins TRBV11-1 and TRBJ2-5, with 7 bases aligning to TRBD2. Germline V gene data show CDR1 as SGHAT and CDR2 as FQDESV (reference sequence). The CDR3 is 16 amino acids. Trimming at V came to 5 bases and at J to 3 bases, leaving 12 bases not matched to a gene. The CDR3: CASSIGGGGPKETQYF. The DNA for the CDR3 is TGTGCCAGCAGCATCGGTGGGGGAGGGCCAAAAGAGACCCAGTACTTC.

The V call is TRBV14, the J call TRBJ2-1; D remains ambiguous. The germline gives CDR1 SGHDN, CDR2 FVKESK. V was trimmed by 1 base and J by 0 bases, leaving 10 bases between them. The CDR3 totals 16 residues. The DNA of the CDR3 is TGTGCCAGCAGCCAAGGGGCCTCCCGCTCCTACAATGAGCAGTTCTTC. This codes for CASSQGASRSYNEQFF. Based on the CDR3 plus reference TRBV14 and TRBJ2-1, the full variable domain is EAGVTQFPSHSVIEKGQTVTLRCDPISGHDNLYWYRRVMGKEIKFLLHFVKESKQDESGMPNNRFLAERTGGTYSTLKVQPAELEDSGVYFCASSQGASRSYNEQFFGPGTRLTVL.

The chain joins TRBV25-1 to TRBJ1-5; TRBD1 matches at 7 bases. Germline CDR1 reads MGHDK; CDR2 reads SYGVNS. This CDR3 has 15 residues. Trimming cost V 3 bases and J 3 bases; bases outside gene matches: 5. The CDR3 here is CASSDSDRNNQPQHF. CDR3 nucleotide sequence: TGTGCCAGCAGTGATTCGGACAGGAACAATCAGCCCCAGCATTTT.